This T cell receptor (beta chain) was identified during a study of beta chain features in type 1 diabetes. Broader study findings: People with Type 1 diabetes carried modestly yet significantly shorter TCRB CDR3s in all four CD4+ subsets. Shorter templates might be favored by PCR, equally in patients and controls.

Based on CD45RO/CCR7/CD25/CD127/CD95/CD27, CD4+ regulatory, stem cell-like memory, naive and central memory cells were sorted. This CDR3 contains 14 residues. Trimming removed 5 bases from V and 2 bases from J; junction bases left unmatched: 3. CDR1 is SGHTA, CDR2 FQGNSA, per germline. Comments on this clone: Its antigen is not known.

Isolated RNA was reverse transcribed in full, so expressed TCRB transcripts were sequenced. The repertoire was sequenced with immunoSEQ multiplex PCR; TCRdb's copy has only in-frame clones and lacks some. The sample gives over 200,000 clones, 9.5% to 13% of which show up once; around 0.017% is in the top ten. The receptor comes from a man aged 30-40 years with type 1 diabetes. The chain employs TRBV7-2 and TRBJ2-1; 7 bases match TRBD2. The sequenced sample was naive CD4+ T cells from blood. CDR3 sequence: CASSVSGAYNEQFF. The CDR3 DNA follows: TGTGCCAGCAGCGTCAGCGGGGCCTACAATGAGCAGTTCTTC.